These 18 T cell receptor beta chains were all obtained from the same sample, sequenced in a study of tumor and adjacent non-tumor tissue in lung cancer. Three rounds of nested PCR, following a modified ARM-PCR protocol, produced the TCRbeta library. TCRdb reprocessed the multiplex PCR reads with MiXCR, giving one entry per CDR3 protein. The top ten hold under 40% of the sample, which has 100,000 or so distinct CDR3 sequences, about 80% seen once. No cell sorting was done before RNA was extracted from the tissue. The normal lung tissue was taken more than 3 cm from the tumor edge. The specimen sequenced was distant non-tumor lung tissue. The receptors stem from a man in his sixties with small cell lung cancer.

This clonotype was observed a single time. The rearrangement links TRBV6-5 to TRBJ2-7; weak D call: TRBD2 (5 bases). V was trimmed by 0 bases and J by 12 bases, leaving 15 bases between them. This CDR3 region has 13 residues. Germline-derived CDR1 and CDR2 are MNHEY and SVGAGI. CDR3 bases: TGTGCCAGCAGTTACTCGATCCAGAGGGAAGTGTACGTC. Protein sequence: CASSYSIQREVYV.

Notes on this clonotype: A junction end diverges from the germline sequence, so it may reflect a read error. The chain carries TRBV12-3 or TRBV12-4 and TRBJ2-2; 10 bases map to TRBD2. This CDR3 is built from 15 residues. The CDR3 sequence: CASNPGLAVTGELSF. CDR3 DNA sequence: TGTGCCAGCAATCCCGGACTAGCGGTCACCGGGGAGCTGTCTTTT.

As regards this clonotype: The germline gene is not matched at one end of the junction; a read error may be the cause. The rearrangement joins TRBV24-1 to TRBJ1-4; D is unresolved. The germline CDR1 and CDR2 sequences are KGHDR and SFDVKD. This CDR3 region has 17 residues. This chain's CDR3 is CTTSDPRTVAGSEKLFF. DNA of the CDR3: TGTACCACCAGTGATCCTAGGACTGTTGCCGGGAGTGAAAAACTGTTTTTT.

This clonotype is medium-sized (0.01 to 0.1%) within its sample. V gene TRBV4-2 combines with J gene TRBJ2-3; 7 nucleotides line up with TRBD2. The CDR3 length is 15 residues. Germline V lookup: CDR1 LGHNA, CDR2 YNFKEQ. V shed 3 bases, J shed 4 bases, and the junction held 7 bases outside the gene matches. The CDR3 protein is CASSHTGGGPDTQYF. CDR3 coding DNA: TGTGCCAGCAGCCACACGGGAGGAGGGCCAGATACGCAGTATTTT.

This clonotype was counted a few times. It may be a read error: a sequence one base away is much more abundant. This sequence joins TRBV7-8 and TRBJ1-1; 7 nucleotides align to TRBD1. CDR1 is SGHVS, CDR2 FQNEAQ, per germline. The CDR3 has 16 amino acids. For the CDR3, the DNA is TGTGCCAGCAGCTCCCTTTCCGGGACAGCGAACACTGAAGCTCTCTTT. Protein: CASSSLSGTANTEALF.

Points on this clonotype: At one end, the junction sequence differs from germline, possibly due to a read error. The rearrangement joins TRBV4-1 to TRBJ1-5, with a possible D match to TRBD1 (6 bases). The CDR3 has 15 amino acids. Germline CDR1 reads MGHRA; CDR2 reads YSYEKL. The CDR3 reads CANSRISGEGSPQHF. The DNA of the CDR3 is TGCGCCAACAGCAGAATTTCAGGGGAAGGATCGCCCCAGCATTTT.

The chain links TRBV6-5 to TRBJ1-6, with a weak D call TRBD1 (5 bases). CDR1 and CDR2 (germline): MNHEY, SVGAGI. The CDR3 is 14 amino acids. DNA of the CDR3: TGTGCTGCCGCGAAGGGGCCAAGACGGTCACCCCTCCACTTT. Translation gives CAAAKGPRRSPLHF.

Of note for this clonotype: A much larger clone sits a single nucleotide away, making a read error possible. As DNA, the CDR3 is TGTCCCTGGAGTGTACGTGGCAGGGGGATGACTGAAGCTTTCTTT. This sequence encodes CPWSVRGRGMTEAFF. V and J are TRBV30 and TRBJ1-1, with TRBD1 matching over 7 bases. CDR3 length: 15 residues. Germline CDR1 GTSNPN, CDR2 SVGIG (reference sequence).

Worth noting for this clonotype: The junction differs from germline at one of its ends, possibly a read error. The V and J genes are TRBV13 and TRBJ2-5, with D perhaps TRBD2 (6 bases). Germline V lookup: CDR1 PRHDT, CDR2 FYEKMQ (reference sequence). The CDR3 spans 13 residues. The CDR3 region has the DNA TGTGCCAGCAGGCAATGCGGGGAAGAGACACAGTACTTC. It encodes CASRQCGEETQYF.

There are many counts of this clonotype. Here the CDR3 reads CATSDRNYGYTF. CDR3 nucleotide sequence: TGTGCCACCAGTGACCGGAACTATGGCTACACCTTC. The chain couples TRBV24-1 to TRBJ1-2; D is uncertain. Germline-derived CDR1 and CDR2 are KGHDR and SFDVKD. Trimming left V 4 bases short and J 2 bases short, with 4 bases between. The CDR3 runs to 12 residues.

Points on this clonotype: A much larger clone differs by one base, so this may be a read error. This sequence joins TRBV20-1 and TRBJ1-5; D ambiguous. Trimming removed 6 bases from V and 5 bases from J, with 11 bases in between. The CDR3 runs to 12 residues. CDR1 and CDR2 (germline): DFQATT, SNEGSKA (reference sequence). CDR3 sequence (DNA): TGCAGTGCCGGAGAGCACGATCAGCCCCAGCATTTT. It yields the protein CSAGEHDQPQHF.

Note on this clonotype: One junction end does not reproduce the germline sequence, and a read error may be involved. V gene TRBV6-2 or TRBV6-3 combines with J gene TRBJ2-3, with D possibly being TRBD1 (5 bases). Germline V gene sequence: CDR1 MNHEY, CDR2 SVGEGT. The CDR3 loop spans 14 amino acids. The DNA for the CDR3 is TGTGCCAGTAGTTATGGGGCAGCCGCAGATACGCAGTATTTT. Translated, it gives CASSYGAAADTQYF.

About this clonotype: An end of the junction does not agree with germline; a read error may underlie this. CDR3 coding DNA: TGTGCCAGCAGATTCGGAGCGGCGCTTTACAATGAGCGGTTCTTC. It is translated as CASRFGAALYNERFF. The chain is built from TRBV7-9 and TRBJ2-1, with D possibly being TRBD2 (5 bases). Germline CDR1 is SEHNR and CDR2 is FQNEAQ (reference sequence). The CDR3 is made up of 15 amino acids.

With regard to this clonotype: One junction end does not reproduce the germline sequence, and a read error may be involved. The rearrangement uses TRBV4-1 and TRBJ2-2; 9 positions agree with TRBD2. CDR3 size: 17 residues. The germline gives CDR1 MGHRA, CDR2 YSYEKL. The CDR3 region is CASSSRASGTNIGELFF. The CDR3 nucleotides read TGCGCTAGCAGCTCCCGGGCTAGCGGGACGAACATCGGGGAGCTGTTTTTT.

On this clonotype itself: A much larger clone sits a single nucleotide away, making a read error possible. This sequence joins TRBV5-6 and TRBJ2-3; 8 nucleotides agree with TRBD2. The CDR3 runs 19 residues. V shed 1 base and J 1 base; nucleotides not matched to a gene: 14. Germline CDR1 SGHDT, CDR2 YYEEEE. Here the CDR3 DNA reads TGTGCCAGCAGCTTGATTAGCGGGATTGTGGGGTTAGGCACAGATACGCAGTATTTT. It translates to CASSLISGIVGLGTDTQYF. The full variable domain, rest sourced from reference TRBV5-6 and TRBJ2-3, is DAGVTQSPTHLIKTRGQQVTLRCSPKSGHDTVSWYQQALGQGPQFIFQYYEEEERQRGNFPDRFSGHQFPNYSSELNVNALLLGDSALYLCASSLISGIVGLGTDTQYFGPGTRLTVL.

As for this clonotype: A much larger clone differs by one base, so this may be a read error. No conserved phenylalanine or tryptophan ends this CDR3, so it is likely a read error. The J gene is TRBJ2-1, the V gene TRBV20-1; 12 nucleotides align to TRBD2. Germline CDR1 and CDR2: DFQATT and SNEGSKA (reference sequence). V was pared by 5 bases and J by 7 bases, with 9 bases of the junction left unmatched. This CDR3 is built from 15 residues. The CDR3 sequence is CSAWRLAGEGNEQFL. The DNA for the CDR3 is TGCAGTGCTTGGCGACTAGCGGGAGAGGGGAATGAGCAGTTCTTA.

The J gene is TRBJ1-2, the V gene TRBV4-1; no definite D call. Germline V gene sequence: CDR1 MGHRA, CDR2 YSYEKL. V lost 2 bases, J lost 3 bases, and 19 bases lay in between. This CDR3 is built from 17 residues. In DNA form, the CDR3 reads TGCGCCAGCAGCCAACTTGGGTCCACAGCGGGCGACTATGGCTACACCTTC. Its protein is CASSQLGSTAGDYGYTF.

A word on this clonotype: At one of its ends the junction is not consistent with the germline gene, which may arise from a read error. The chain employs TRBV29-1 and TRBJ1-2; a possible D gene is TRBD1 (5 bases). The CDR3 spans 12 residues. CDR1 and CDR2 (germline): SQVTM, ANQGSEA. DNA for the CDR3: TGCAGCGTTGAAAGGGGTCACAATGGCTGCACCTTC. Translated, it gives CSVERGHNGCTF.